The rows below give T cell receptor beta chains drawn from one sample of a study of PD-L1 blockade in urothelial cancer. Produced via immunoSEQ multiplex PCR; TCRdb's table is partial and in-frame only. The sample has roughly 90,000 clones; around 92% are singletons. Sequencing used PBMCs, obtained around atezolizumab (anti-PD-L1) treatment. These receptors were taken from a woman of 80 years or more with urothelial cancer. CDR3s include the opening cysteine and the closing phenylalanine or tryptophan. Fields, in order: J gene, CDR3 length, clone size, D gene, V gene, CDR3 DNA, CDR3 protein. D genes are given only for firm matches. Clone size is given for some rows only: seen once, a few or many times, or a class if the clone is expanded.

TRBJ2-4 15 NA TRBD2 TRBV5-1 TGCGCCAGCAGAATAGCGGGAGGTTCCAAAAACATTCAGTACTTC CASRIAGGSKNIQYF
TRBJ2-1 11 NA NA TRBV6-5 TGTGCCAGCAGTAACATTCATGAGCAGTTCTTC CASSNIHEQFF
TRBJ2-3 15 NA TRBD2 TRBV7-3 TGTGCCAGCACCTCTAGCGGGAGTGGCACAGATACGCAGTATTTT CASTSSGSGTDTQYF
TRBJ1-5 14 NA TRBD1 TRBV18 TGTGCCAGCTCACCCGACAGGGGGTTCGGGCCCCAGCATTTT CASSPDRGFGPQHF
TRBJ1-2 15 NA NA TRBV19 TGTGCCAGTACCCCTGTGGGAGGGCACCTCTATGGCTACACCTTC CASTPVGGHLYGYTF
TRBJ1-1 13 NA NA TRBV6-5 TGTGCCAGCAGTAGAAAGCTGAACACTGAAGCTTTCTTT CASSRKLNTEAFF
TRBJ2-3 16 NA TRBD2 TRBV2 TGTGCCAGCAGCGTTATTAGCGGGAGATTCACAGATACGCAGTATTTT CASSVISGRFTDTQYF
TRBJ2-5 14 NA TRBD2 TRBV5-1 TGCGCCAGCGGATGGACTAGCGGGAGTGAGGCCCAGTACTTC CASGWTSGSEAQYF
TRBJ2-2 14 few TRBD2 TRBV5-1 TGCGCCAGCATTCCGGGACTACGACCCGGGGAGCTGTTTTTT CASIPGLRPGELFF
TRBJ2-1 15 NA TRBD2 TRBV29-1 TGCAGCGTTCGGACTAGCGGGAGTATCTACAATGAGCAGTTCTTC CSVRTSGSIYNEQFF
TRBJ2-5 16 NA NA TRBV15 TGTGCCACCAGCCGACCGTCAGGACCTCAGGGGGAGACCCAGTACTTC CATSRPSGPQGETQYF
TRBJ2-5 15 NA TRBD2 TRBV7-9 TGTGCCAGCAGTCGGACTAGCGGGGTACAAGAGACCCAGTACTTC CASSRTSGVQETQYF
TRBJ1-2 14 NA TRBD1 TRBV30 TGTGCCTGGAGTCCACAGGGGCCCCCCTATGGCTACACCTTC CAWSPQGPPYGYTF
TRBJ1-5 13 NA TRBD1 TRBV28 TGTGCCAGCAGCCGGCCCGGGACAGGGGACCAGCATTTT CASSRPGTGDQHF
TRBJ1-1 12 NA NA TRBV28 TGTGCCAGCAAAGAGTGGAACACTGAAGCTTTCTTT CASKEWNTEAFF
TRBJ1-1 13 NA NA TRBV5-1 TGCGCCAGCAGCTTGGCACAGAACACTGAAGCTTTCTTT CASSLAQNTEAFF
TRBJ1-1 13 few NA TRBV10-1 TGCGCCAGCATAAACAGCATGGGAGGGGAAGCTTTCTTT CASINSMGGEAFF
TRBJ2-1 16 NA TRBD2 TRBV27 TGTGCCAGCAGTTCCCTACTAGCGGGAGGCTACAATGAGCAGTTCTTC CASSSLLAGGYNEQFF
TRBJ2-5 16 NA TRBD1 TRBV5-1 TGCGCCAGCAGCTTACCACAGGGGGCCCAAGGAGAGACCCAGTACTTC CASSLPQGAQGETQYF
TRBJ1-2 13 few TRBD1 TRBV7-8 TGTGCCAGCAGCCCATTGGACAGGCGTGGCTACACCTTC CASSPLDRRGYTF
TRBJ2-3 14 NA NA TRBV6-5 TGTGCCAGCAGCCCTCGGGCTGGGAGAGATACGCAGTATTTT CASSPRAGRDTQYF
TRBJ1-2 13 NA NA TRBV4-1 TGCGCCAGCAGCCAAGCCGGTGGCTATGGCTACACCTTC CASSQAGGYGYTF
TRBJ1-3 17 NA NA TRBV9 TGTGCCAGCAGCGTAGGGGGAGGGGGACCCTCTGGAAACACCATATATTTT CASSVGGGGPSGNTIYF
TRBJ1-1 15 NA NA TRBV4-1 TGCGCCAGCAGCCAAAAACAGGGCGCGGACACTGAAGCTTTCTTT CASSQKQGADTEAFF
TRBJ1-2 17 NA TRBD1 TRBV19 TGTGCCAGTAGTCCCGGAACCGGAGGGGGCATTAACTATGGCTACACCTTC CASSPGTGGGINYGYTF
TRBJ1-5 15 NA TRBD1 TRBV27 TGTGCCAGCAGTCCCTGGGACAGTAGCAATCAGCCCCAGCATTTT CASSPWDSSNQPQHF
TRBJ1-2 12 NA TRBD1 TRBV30 TGTGCCTGGAGGGAAGACAGGGATGGCTACACCTTC CAWREDRDGYTF
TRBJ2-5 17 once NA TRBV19 TGTGCCAGTAGTATTCCCTGGCCATTTCAGGGTGGAGAGACCCAGTACTTC CASSIPWPFQGGETQYF